The 16 T cell receptor beta chains below come from one sample, sequenced in a study of blood T cells in healthy people across ages. Then a second PCR, running about 7 to 11 cycles, was carried out with a sample-barcoded 5' primer and a J-beta primer mix. A single record per CDR3 protein comes from TCRdb applying MiXCR to the 5' RACE reads. The top ten clones hold 5.5% to 8% of a sample with about 1.4 million distinct CDR3 sequences, around 55% of them seen once. Sequenced material: blood. The receptors were gathered from a man aged 18 to 30 in good health.

In this sample, this clonotype turned up once. The V call is TRBV21-1, the J call TRBJ2-1; TRBD2 reflects the table's D call only, with no check against the DNA. TRBV21-1 is noted as a pseudogene. The CDR3 has 19 amino acids. This CDR3 is CASSLRVPTTRGLYNEQFF. In DNA, the CDR3 is TGTGCCAGCAGCCTCAGAGTCCCGACTACCCGGGGCTTATACAATGAGCAGTTCTTC.

The chain couples TRBV12-3 or TRBV12-4 to TRBJ2-1; TRBD2 matches 13 bases. J lost 9 bases, V lost 5 bases, and 10 bases had no gene match. The CDR3 has 16 amino acids. CDR3 nucleotides: TGTGCCAGCAGTGAGACCGGACTAGCGGGAGCGGTTGAGCAGTTCTTC. Translated: CASSETGLAGAVEQFF.

This CDR3 reads CASSLTGQDRGYNEQFF. CDR3 nucleotides: TGCGCCAGCAGCTTGACCGGCCAGGACAGGGGTTACAATGAGCAGTTCTTC. The chain links TRBV5-1 to TRBJ2-1; 9 bases are a match to TRBD1. The junction had 9 bases not matched to a gene; V was cut back by 1 base and J by 4 bases. The CDR3 consists of 17 residues. The germline V gene encodes CDR1 SGHRS and CDR2 YFSETQ.

The chain recombines TRBV29-1 with TRBJ1-2, with no clear D. The CDR3 has 11 residues. Germline V gives CDR1 SQVTM, CDR2 ANQGSEA. Deletions cut 3 bases from V and 1 base from J, with 3 bases between. The CDR3 region has the DNA TGCAGCGTTGACCTTAACTATGGCTACACCTTC. Its protein product is CSVDLNYGYTF.

The chain has TRBV6-5 and TRBJ2-3; 10 bases fit TRBD1. The CDR3 runs 14 residues. The V gene's germline CDR1 is MNHEY and CDR2 SVGAGI. Unmatched junction bases numbered 8, after V lost 9 bases and J lost 5 bases. The CDR3 loop reads CASSDRGPKDTQYF. CDR3 bases: TGTGCCAGTTCTGACAGGGGGCCGAAAGATACGCAGTATTTT.

The V gene is TRBV20-1, the J gene TRBJ2-4; possible D gene TRBD1, 6 bases. Gene TRBJ2-7 matches the end of the DNA better, so the J call may be wrong. This CDR3 spans 17 amino acids. Germline assignment: CDR1 DFQATT and CDR2 SNEGSKA (reference sequence). The CDR3 region has the DNA TGCAGTGCCCCGTCAAGAGGGAATACAGGGAGTACCTACGAGCAGTACGTC. It specifies CSAPSRGNTGSTYEQYV.

The chain carries TRBV7-2 and TRBJ2-5; D not resolved. This CDR3 is built from 14 residues. Trimming took 5 bases from V and 5 from J, leaving 15 bases between them. Per the germline V gene, CDR1 is SGHTA and CDR2 is FQGNSA. CDR3 loop: CASSAPWPPETQYF. The CDR3 DNA is TGTGCCAGCAGCGCTCCGTGGCCGCCGGAGACCCAGTACTTC. Full variable domain (rest looked up from reference TRBV7-2 and TRBJ2-5): GAGVSQSPSNKVTEKGKDVELRCDPISGHTALYWYRQSLGQGLEFLIYFQGNSAPDKSGLPSDRFSAERTGGSVSTLTIQRTQQEDSAVYLCASSAPWPPETQYFGPGTRLLVL.

The J gene is TRBJ2-3, the V gene TRBV12-3 or TRBV12-4, with D possibly matching TRBD1 (5 bases). The CDR3 runs to 15 residues. Trimming left V 3 bases short and J 1 base short, with 11 bases between. The CDR3 is CASSLWTRGTDTQYF. CDR3 bases: TGTGCCAGCAGTTTGTGGACCAGGGGCACAGATACGCAGTATTTT.

This clonotype was counted a few times. This chain joins TRBV28 and TRBJ1-2; 9 nucleotides agree with TRBD1. V trimming: 6 bases; J trimming: 3 bases; junction bases outside the gene matches: 8. The germline gives CDR1 MDHEN, CDR2 SYDVKM. The CDR3 spans 15 residues. CDR3: CASRSTGGGDYGYTF. The CDR3 DNA follows: TGTGCCAGCAGATCTACAGGGGGCGGGGACTATGGCTACACCTTC.

This chain connects TRBV6-6 to TRBJ1-2; 7 bases align to TRBD1. The germline gives CDR1 MNHNY, CDR2 SVGAGI (reference sequence). The CDR3 has 14 amino acids. J lost 6 bases, V lost 4 bases, and 8 bases had no gene match. CDR3 bases: TGTGCCAGCAGTTTTTTACAGGGGAGGGATGGCTACACCTTC. Encoded protein: CASSFLQGRDGYTF.

The rearrangement links TRBV29-1 to TRBJ2-2; D unclear. The germline V gene encodes CDR1 SQVTM and CDR2 ANQGSEA. The CDR3 sequence is 12 residues long. Trimming removed 4 bases from V and 6 bases from J, with 9 bases in between. CDR3 bases: TGCAGCGTTGTCCCCCCGTCCGGGGAGCTGTTTTTT. It translates to CSVVPPSGELFF.

The genes are TRBV11-1 and TRBJ2-1; 14 bases map to TRBD2. Germline CDR1 is SGHAT and CDR2 is FQDESV (reference sequence). The ends lost 0 bases at V and 1 base at J; junction bases unmatched: 11. The CDR3 loop spans 21 amino acids. The CDR3 sequence is CASSLARGTSGGPTSYNEQFF. CDR3 DNA sequence: TGTGCCAGCAGCTTAGCGCGAGGGACTAGCGGGGGACCAACATCCTACAATGAGCAGTTCTTC.

This clonotype was picked up a small number of times. The V and J genes are TRBV10-3 and TRBJ2-7, with D tentatively TRBD1 (6 bases). This CDR3 has 12 amino acids. V lost 10 bases, J lost 3 bases, and 13 bases lay in between. Germline V gene data show CDR1 as ENHRY and CDR2 as SYGVKD. CDR3 DNA sequence: TGTGCCACTGAGACAGGAGACTACGAGCAGTACTTC. Translated: CATETGDYEQYF.

The J gene is TRBJ1-5, the V gene TRBV4-1, with D possibly TRBD1 on 6 matching bases. The V and J ends lost 1 base and 0 bases respectively, with 7 bases between them. The CDR3 consists of 15 residues. Germline loops: CDR1 MGHRA, CDR2 YSYEKL. In DNA, the CDR3 is TGCGCCAGCAGCCAAGCGACAGGTAGCAATCAGCCCCAGCATTTT. Translation gives CASSQATGSNQPQHF.

This clonotype was observed many times. The rearrangement joins TRBV20-1 to TRBJ2-7, with D maybe TRBD1 (5 bases). The CDR3 is 14 residues long. CDR1 and CDR2 from the germline V gene are DFQATT and SNEGSKA (reference sequence). V lost 1 base and J 0 bases, leaving 10 bases between the germline ends. CDR3 loop: CSARGTGDSYEQYF. The DNA for the CDR3 is TGCAGTGCTAGAGGCACAGGAGACTCCTACGAGCAGTACTTC.

This clonotype turned up a few times. The V call is TRBV20-1, the J call TRBJ1-2; 7 bases are a match to TRBD1. The V segment lost 6 bases and the J segment 8 bases; nucleotides outside the gene matches: 6. This CDR3 has 11 amino acids. Germline CDR1 DFQATT, CDR2 SNEGSKA (reference sequence). The CDR3 sequence is CSAVDRAGYTF. CDR3 in DNA: TGCAGTGCCGTTGACAGGGCCGGCTACACCTTC.